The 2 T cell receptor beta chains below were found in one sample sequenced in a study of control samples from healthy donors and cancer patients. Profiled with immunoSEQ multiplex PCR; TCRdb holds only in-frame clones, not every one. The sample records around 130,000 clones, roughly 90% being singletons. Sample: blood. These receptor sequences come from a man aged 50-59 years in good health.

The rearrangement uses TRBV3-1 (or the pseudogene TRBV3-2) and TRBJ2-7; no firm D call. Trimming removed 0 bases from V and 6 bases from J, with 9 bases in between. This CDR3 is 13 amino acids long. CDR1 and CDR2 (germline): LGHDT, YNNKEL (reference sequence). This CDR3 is CASSQDGGGEQYF. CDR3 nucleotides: TGTGCCAGCAGCCAAGACGGTGGCGGCGAGCAGTACTTC.

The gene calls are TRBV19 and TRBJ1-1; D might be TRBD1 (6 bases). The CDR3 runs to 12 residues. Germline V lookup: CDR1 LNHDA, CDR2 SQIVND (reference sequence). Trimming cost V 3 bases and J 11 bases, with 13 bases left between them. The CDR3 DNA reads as TGTGCCAGTAGTATGGGGCGAGGGGGTGCTTTCTTT. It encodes CASSMGRGGAFF.